A selection of T cell receptor beta chains follows, all from one sample in a study of T cells in Graves' hyperthyroidism and ophthalmopathy. TCRdb processed the multiplex PCR reads anew with MiXCR; each CDR3 protein has one entry. Here the sample spans roughly 580,000 distinct CDR3 sequences, about 45% being singletons. Source material: peripheral blood or thyroid tissue (not recorded which). These receptors came from a woman between 18 and 29 years old with Graves' hyperthyroidism. CDR3s include the opening cysteine and the closing phenylalanine or tryptophan. D genes are given only for firm matches. Some rows have no size entry. The others give once, few or many, or a class for an expanded clone.

V: TRBV12-3/TRBV12-4; length: 13; D: .; J: TRBJ2-5; size: few; CDR3: CASSLKVQETQYF; DNA: TGTGCCAGCAGTCTTAAGGTTCAAGAGACCCAGTACTTC
V: TRBV4-1; length: 16; D: TRBD2; J: TRBJ2-5; size: .; CDR3: CASSQDIAGTQETQYF; DNA: TGCGCCAGCAGCCAAGATATAGCGGGGACCCAAGAGACCCAGTACTTC
V: TRBV2; length: 16; D: TRBD2; J: TRBJ2-7; size: once; CDR3: CASGQGLAGDAYEQHF; DNA: TGTGCCAGCGGACAGGGACTAGCGGGGGATGCCTACGAGCAGCACTTC
V: TRBV2; length: 15; D: TRBD1; J: TRBJ1-6; size: .; CDR3: CASSEGTGYNSPLHF; DNA: TGTGCCAGCAGTGAAGGGACAGGGTATAATTCACCCCTCCACTTT
V: TRBV7-9; length: 15; D: .; J: TRBJ1-2; size: many; CDR3: CASTLGAGTNYGYTF; DNA: TGTGCCAGCACCCTGGGAGCAGGGACAAACTATGGCTACACCTTC
V: TRBV10-3; length: 13; D: .; J: TRBJ2-7; size: .; CDR3: CAISATGVVEQYF; DNA: TGTGCCATCAGTGCTACGGGGGTCGTCGAGCAGTACTTC
V: TRBV6-2/TRBV6-3; length: 14; D: .; J: TRBJ1-5; size: .; CDR3: CASSYRQNNQPQHF; DNA: TGTGCCAGCAGTTACCGGCAGAACAATCAGCCCCAGCATTTT
V: TRBV10-3; length: 15; D: .; J: TRBJ1-5; size: .; CDR3: CATLRGFDSNQPQHF; DNA: TGTGCCACCCTCCGGGGTTTTGATAGCAATCAGCCCCAGCATTTT
V: TRBV2; length: 17; D: .; J: TRBJ1-4; size: .; CDR3: CASSPRAEGTTNEKLFF; DNA: TGTGCCAGCTCACCGCGTGCGGAGGGCACAACTAATGAAAAACTGTTTTTT
V: TRBV7-6; length: 15; D: .; J: TRBJ1-2; size: .; CDR3: CASSLGRQVNYGYTF; DNA: TGTGCCAGCTCACTCGGACGTCAGGTCAACTATGGCTACACCTTC
V: TRBV2; length: 13; D: .; J: TRBJ1-3; size: .; CDR3: CASRDGPGNTIYF; DNA: TGTGCCAGCAGGGACGGACCCGGAAACACCATATATTTT